A selection of T cell receptor beta chains follows, all from one sample in a study of OX40 agonist ivuxolimab in advanced cancers. Assay used: immunoSEQ multiplex PCR; TCRdb lists only in-frame clones, some missing. In the table there are 75,000 to 95,000 clones, about nine tenths of which are singletons. The specimen comprised CD4+ or CD8+ T cells sorted from blood, sampled in a trial of the OX40 agonist ivuxolimab. Receptors were obtained from an adult with an advanced solid tumor such as melanoma, head and neck, liver or kidney cancer. Each CDR3 is given with its conserved first and last residue. A D gene is named only where the DNA matches it firmly. Clone size is stated in some rows and not others, as once, few, many or a class when expanded.

d_call clone_size j_call v_call cdr3_aa cdr3_nt
NA once TRBJ2-2 TRBV4-2 CASSQELEFLRELFF TGTGCCAGCAGCCAAGAACTAGAATTTCTAAGGGAGCTGTTTTTT
TRBD1 NA TRBJ2-2 TRBV19 CASSKPGGRNTGELFF TGTGCCAGTAGTAAGCCAGGGGGCCGAAACACCGGGGAGCTGTTTTTT
TRBD2 NA TRBJ2-1 TRBV9 CASSPKLAGASNEQFF TGTGCCAGCAGCCCTAAACTAGCGGGAGCCTCTAATGAGCAGTTCTTC
TRBD2 NA TRBJ2-7 TRBV11-2 CASSFSGRAKRHVEQYF TGTGCCAGCAGCTTTTCCGGGAGGGCCAAGCGGCATGTCGAGCAGTACTTC
TRBD1 NA TRBJ1-2 TRBV19 CASTFPGQGANYGYTF TGTGCCAGTACCTTCCCGGGACAGGGGGCTAACTATGGCTACACCTTC
TRBD2 NA TRBJ2-2 TRBV5-1 CASRPTSGIITGELFF TGCGCCAGCAGGCCTACTAGCGGGATAATCACCGGGGAGCTGTTTTTT
TRBD2 NA TRBJ2-5 TRBV7-2 CASSWTFSGGAATQYF TGTGCCAGCAGCTGGACGTTTAGCGGGGGTGCTGCAACCCAGTACTTC
TRBD1 NA TRBJ2-7 TRBV7-2 CASSSGQGAIYEQYF TGTGCCAGCAGCTCGGGACAGGGGGCGATATACGAGCAGTACTTC
NA NA TRBJ2-7 TRBV10-1 CASSGYTSSYEQYF TGCGCCAGCAGTGGGTACACGAGCTCCTACGAGCAGTACTTC
NA NA TRBJ1-2 TRBV19 CASTVGRAENYGYTF TGTGCCAGTACCGTGGGTCGGGCAGAAAACTATGGCTACACCTTC
TRBD1 NA TRBJ2-3 TRBV6-1 CASRETGLYTDTQYF TGTGCCAGCAGAGAGACAGGGCTTTACACAGATACGCAGTATTTT
TRBD1 NA TRBJ2-7 TRBV7-7 CASSKDRESYEQYF TGTGCTAGCAGTAAGGACAGGGAATCCTACGAGCAGTACTTC
TRBD2 NA TRBJ2-5 TRBV7-8 CASSFLAGGPESQYF TGTGCCAGCAGCTTCCTAGCGGGAGGACCAGAGTCCCAGTACTTC
NA NA TRBJ1-2 TRBV15 CATSRSGGTDGYTF TGTGCCACCAGCCGAAGTGGGGGGACGGATGGCTACACCTTC